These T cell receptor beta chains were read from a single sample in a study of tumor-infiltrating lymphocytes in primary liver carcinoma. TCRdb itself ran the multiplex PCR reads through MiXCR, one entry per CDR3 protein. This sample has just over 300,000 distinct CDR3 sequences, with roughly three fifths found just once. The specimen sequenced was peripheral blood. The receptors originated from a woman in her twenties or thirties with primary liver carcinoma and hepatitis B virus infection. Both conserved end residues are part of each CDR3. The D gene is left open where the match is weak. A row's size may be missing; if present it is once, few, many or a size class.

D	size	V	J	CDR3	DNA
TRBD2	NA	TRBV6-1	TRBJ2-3	CASSVTSGGPTDTQYF	TGTGCCAGCAGTGTGACTAGCGGGGGCCCCACAGATACGCAGTATTTT
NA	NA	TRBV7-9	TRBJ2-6	CASSLVTGANVLTF	TGTGCCAGCAGCTTAGTAACCGGGGCCAACGTCCTGACTTTC
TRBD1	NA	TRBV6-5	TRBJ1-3	CASSYSIGTGTGARYF	TGTGCCAGCAGTTACTCGATTGGGACAGGAACGGGGGCGAGATATTTT
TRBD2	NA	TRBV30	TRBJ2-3	CAWSGDYLITDTQYF	TGTGCCTGGAGTGGGGACTACCTAATCACAGATACGCAGTATTTT
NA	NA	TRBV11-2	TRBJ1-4	CASCLKGLPNEKLFF	TGTGCCAGCTGCCTCAAGGGTCTCCCTAATGAAAAACTGTTTTTT
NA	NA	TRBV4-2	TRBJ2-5	CASSYRTHQETQYF	TGTGCCAGCAGCTACAGGACACACCAAGAGACCCAATACTTC
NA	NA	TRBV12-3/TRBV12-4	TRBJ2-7	CASSLKGAYEQYF	TGTGCCAGCAGTTTAAAGGGAGCCTACGAGCAGTACTTC
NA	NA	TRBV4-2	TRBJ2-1	CASSQRGGPLNEQFF	TGTGCCAGCAGCCAGAGGGGGGGCCCCCTCAATGAGCAGTTCTTC
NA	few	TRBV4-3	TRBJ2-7	CASSQDPGPQREQYF	TGCGCCAGCAGCCAAGATCCGGGACCCCAAAGAGAGCAGTACTTC
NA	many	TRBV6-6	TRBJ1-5	CASRRAGARFNNQPQHF	TGTGCCAGCCGCCGGGCAGGGGCGCGGTTCAACAATCAGCCCCAGCATTTT
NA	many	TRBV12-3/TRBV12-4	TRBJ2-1	CASSSVLGEQFF	TGTGCCAGCAGTTCCGTATTAGGAGAGCAGTTCTTC
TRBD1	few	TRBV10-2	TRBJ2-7	CASSGTNRDRGYEQYF	TGCGCCAGCAGTGGCACCAACCGGGACAGGGGCTACGAGCAGTACTTC
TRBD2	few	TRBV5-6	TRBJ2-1	CASSLRPAGAYNEQFF	TGTGCCAGCAGCTTGCGGCCAGCGGGAGCTTACAATGAGCAGTTCTTC
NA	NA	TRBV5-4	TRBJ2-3	CASSLEGGRRADTQYF	TGTGCCAGCAGCTTGGAAGGGGGGCGAAGGGCAGATACGCAGTATTTT
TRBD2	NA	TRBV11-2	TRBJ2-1	CANSTGTSMGSEQFF	TGTGCCAACAGCACTGGGACTAGTATGGGCAGTGAGCAGTTCTTC
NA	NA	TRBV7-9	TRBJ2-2	CASSSIGVHTGELFF	TGTGCCAGCAGCTCCATAGGGGTCCACACCGGGGAGCTGTTTTTT